These T cell receptor beta chains were read from a single sample in a study of blood T cells in healthy people across ages. Using its own MiXCR run on the 5' RACE reads, TCRdb lists one record per CDR3 protein. The sample lists 800,000 to 1,000,000 distinct CDR3 sequences; 45% to 50% were seen once. Specimen: blood. Source of these receptors: a man under 40 in good health. Each CDR3 is given with its conserved first and last residue. The D gene is left open where the match is weak. Clone size is shown for a subset of rows, as once, few, many or a class of expanded clone.

D: TRBD2
size: many
J: TRBJ2-1
V: TRBV10-3
DNA: TGTGCCATCAGGGAACTAGCGGGGAGCTACAATGAGCAGTTCTTC
CDR3: CAIRELAGSYNEQFF

D: .
size: .
J: TRBJ1-4
V: TRBV25-1
DNA: TGTGCCAGCAGTGATACAGGTGATGTTAATGAAAAACTGTTTTTT
CDR3: CASSDTGDVNEKLFF

D: .
size: .
J: TRBJ1-2
V: TRBV29-1
DNA: TGCAGCGTTGCGGTTGGACGGACATATGGCTACACCTTC
CDR3: CSVAVGRTYGYTF

D: TRBD1
size: .
J: TRBJ2-7
V: TRBV20-1
DNA: TGCAGTGCTAGACCCGAAGGGGGACAGTTATCCTACGAGCAGTACTTC
CDR3: CSARPEGGQLSYEQYF

D: .
size: .
J: TRBJ1-5
V: TRBV9
DNA: TGTGCCAGCAGCGTAGAAGGCAGCTCAAGGCAGCCCCAGCATTTT
CDR3: CASSVEGSSRQPQHF

D: TRBD1
size: once
J: TRBJ2-4
V: TRBV30
DNA: TGTGCCTGGAGTCCGGGACAGAGACTAAACATTCAGTACTTC
CDR3: CAWSPGQRLNIQYF

D: TRBD1
size: many
J: TRBJ2-3
V: TRBV7-9
DNA: TGTGCCAGCAGCCCAGGGGGCGCAGATACGCAGTATTTT
CDR3: CASSPGGADTQYF

D: TRBD1
size: .
J: TRBJ2-2
V: TRBV6-4
DNA: TGTGCCAGCAGTACCGGGACAGGGGGGTTCTTGAACACCGGGGAGCTGTTTTTT
CDR3: CASSTGTGGFLNTGELFF

D: TRBD1
size: .
J: TRBJ2-1
V: TRBV12-3/TRBV12-4
DNA: TGTGCCAGCACCTTGCGCCGGGGACAGGGGTACAATGAGCAGTTCTTC
CDR3: CASTLRRGQGYNEQFF

D: TRBD2
size: .
J: TRBJ2-7
V: TRBV5-1
DNA: TGCGCCAGCAGCTTGGACCCGGGGGGGGTCTCCTACGAGCAGTACTTC
CDR3: CASSLDPGGVSYEQYF

D: .
size: .
J: TRBJ2-1
V: TRBV7-2
DNA: TGTGCCAGCAGCTCTCGGGGAACCTGCAATGAGCAGTTCTTC
CDR3: CASSSRGTCNEQFF

D: TRBD2
size: .
J: TRBJ2-1
V: TRBV29-1
DNA: TGCAGCGTTGATGGTCTAGCGGGACGCTCCTACAATGAGCAGTTCTTC
CDR3: CSVDGLAGRSYNEQFF

D: TRBD2
size: .
J: TRBJ2-1
V: TRBV28
DNA: TGTGCCAGCAGTTTAGGGACTAGCGGTTTAAGCTCCTACAATGAGCAGTTCTTC
CDR3: CASSLGTSGLSSYNEQFF

D: .
size: many
J: TRBJ2-6
V: TRBV2
DNA: TGTGCCAGCAGTGTATTACTGGGCTCTGGGGCCAACGTCCTGACTTTC
CDR3: CASSVLLGSGANVLTF

D: .
size: few
J: TRBJ1-2
V: TRBV29-1
DNA: TGCAGCGTCGCAACTGGGGCAGACTATGGCTACACCTTC
CDR3: CSVATGADYGYTF

D: TRBD1
size: few
J: TRBJ1-5
V: TRBV28
DNA: TGTGCCAGCAGTATTGACAGGGGTAGCAATCAGCCCCAGCATTTT
CDR3: CASSIDRGSNQPQHF

D: TRBD1
size: .
J: TRBJ2-7
V: TRBV6-2/TRBV6-3
DNA: TGTGCCACGTCCGGGACAGGGGCCTCCTACGAGCAGTACTTC
CDR3: CATSGTGASYEQYF

D: .
size: .
J: TRBJ1-3
V: TRBV29-1
DNA: TGCAGCGCAGGGGAGGGGAGGAACTCTGGAAACACCATATATTTT
CDR3: CSAGEGRNSGNTIYF

D: TRBD1
size: many
J: TRBJ2-3
V: TRBV29-1
DNA: TGCAGCGTGGGCGACAGGGGTGGAGATACGCAGTATTTT
CDR3: CSVGDRGGDTQYF

D: TRBD1
size: .
J: TRBJ1-2
V: TRBV27
DNA: TGTGCCAGCAGTTTACGAGCCGGGACAGAATCCTATGGCTACACCTTC
CDR3: CASSLRAGTESYGYTF

D: .
size: .
J: TRBJ2-3
V: TRBV29-1
DNA: TGCAGCGTCCGCGTTGGGGCGGGAGATACGCAGTATTTT
CDR3: CSVRVGAGDTQYF

D: .
size: .
J: TRBJ2-7
V: TRBV3-1
DNA: TGTGCCAGCAGCCAAGGGGACAATTCCTACGAGCAGTACTTC
CDR3: CASSQGDNSYEQYF

D: TRBD2
size: .
J: TRBJ2-7
V: TRBV27
DNA: TGTGCCAGCAGTTTATACCCCCCGTCTAGCGGGGGATACGAGCAGTACTTC
CDR3: CASSLYPPSSGGYEQYF

D: TRBD1
size: .
J: TRBJ1-6
V: TRBV7-6
DNA: TGTGCCAGCAGGACAGGGGTAGGACCCCTCCACTTT
CDR3: CASRTGVGPLHF

D: .
size: few
J: TRBJ2-1
V: TRBV7-2
DNA: TGTGCCAGCAGCTTAGCGACGGCTGCGAATGAGCAGTTCTTC
CDR3: CASSLATAANEQFF

D: TRBD2
size: .
J: TRBJ2-1
V: TRBV4-1
DNA: TGCGCCAGCAGCCAAGCGGGGGGTTTGATGGATGAGCAGTTCTTC
CDR3: CASSQAGGLMDEQFF

D: .
size: .
J: TRBJ1-5
V: TRBV27
DNA: TGTGCCAGCAGTAACCGCGCGAGGGAACCCCAGCATTTT
CDR3: CASSNRAREPQHF

D: TRBD1
size: .
J: TRBJ2-1
V: TRBV28
DNA: TGTGCCAGCGAGCGGATCGGACAGGGTATCAATGAGCAGTTCTTC
CDR3: CASERIGQGINEQFF